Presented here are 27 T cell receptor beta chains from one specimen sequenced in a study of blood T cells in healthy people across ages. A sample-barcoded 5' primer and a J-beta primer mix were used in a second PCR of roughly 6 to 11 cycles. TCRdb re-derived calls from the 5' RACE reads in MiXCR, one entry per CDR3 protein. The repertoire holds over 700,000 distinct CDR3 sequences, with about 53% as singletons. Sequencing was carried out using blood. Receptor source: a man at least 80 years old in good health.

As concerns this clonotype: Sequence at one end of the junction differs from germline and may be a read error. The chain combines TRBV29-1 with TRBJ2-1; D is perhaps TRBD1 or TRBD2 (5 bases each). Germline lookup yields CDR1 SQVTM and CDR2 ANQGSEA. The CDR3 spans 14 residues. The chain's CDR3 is CSVAGTENYSEQFF. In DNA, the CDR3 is TGCAGCGTCGCCGGGACGGAGAACTACAGTGAGCAGTTCTTC.

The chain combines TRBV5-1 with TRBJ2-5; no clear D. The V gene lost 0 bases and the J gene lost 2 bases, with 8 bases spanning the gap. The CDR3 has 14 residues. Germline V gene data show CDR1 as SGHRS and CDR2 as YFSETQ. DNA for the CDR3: TGCGCCAGCAGCTTGGCCTGGCAGCAAGAGACCCAGTACTTC. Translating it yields CASSLAWQQETQYF. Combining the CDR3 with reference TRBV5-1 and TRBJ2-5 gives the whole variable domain KAGVTQTPRYLIKTRGQQVTLSCSPISGHRSVSWYQQTPGQGLQFLFEYFSETQRNKGNFPGRFSGRQFSNSRSEMNVSTLELGDSALYLCASSLAWQQETQYFGPGTRLLVL.

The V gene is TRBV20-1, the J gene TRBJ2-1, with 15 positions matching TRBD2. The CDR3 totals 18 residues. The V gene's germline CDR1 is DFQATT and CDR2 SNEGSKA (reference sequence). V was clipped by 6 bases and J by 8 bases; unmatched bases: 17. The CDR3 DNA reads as TGCAGTGCCCGATTGGGACTAGCGGGAGGAGCTTACGGAGATGAGCAGTTCTTC. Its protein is CSARLGLAGGAYGDEQFF.

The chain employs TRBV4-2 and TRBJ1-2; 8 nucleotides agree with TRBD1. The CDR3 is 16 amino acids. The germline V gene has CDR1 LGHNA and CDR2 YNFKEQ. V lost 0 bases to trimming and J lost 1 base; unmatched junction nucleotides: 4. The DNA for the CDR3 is TGTGCCAGCAGCCAAGATGTGGGACAGGTTAACTATGGCTACACCTTC. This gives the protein CASSQDVGQVNYGYTF.

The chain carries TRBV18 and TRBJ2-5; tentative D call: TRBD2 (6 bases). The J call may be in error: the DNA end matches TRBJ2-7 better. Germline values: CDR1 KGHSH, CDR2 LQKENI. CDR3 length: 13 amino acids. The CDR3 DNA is TGTGCCAGCTCACCAACCAGGGAGGTCGAGCAGTACTTC. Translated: CASSPTREVEQYF.

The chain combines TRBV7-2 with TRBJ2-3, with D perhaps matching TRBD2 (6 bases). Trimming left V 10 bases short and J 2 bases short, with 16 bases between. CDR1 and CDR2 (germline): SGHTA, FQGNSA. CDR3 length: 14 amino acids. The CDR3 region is CAIKGGFLTDTQYF. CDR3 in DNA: TGTGCCATCAAGGGAGGATTTCTCACAGATACGCAGTATTTT.

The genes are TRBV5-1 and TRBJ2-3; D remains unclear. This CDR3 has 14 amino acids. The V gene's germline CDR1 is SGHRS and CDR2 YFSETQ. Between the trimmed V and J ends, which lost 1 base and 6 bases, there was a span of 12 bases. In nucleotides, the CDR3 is TGCGCCAGCAGCTTGAGTACGACCCCCGATACGCAGTATTTT. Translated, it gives CASSLSTTPDTQYF.

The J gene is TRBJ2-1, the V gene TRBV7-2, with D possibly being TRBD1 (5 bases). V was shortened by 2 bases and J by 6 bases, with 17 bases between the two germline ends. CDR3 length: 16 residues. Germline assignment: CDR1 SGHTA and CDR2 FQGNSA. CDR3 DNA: TGTGCCAGCAGCTTAAGACAGCCTACCGCAATCAATGAGCAGTTCTTC. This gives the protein CASSLRQPTAINEQFF.

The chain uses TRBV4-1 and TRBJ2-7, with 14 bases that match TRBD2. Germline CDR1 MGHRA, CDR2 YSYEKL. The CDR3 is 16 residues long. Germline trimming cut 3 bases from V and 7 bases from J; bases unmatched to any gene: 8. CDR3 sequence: CASSQPTSGRAKEQYF. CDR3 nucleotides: TGCGCCAGCAGCCAGCCGACTAGCGGGAGGGCCAAAGAGCAGTACTTC.

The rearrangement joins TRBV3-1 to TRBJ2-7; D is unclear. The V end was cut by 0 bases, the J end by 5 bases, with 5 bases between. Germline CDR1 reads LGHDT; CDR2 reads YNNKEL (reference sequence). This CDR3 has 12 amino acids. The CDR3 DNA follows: TGTGCCAGCAGCCAAGATCGACACGAGCAGTACTTC. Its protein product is CASSQDRHEQYF.

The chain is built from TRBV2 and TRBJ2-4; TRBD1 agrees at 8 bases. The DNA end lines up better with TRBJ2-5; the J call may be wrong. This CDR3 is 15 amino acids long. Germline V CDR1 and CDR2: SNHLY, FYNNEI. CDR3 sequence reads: CASSEQGASQETQYF. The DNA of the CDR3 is TGTGCCAGCAGTGAACAGGGGGCTTCTCAAGAGACCCAGTACTTC.

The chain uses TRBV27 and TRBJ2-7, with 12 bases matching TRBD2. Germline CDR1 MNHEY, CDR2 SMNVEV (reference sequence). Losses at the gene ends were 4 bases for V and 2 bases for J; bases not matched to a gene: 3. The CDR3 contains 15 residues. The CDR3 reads CASSYRTSGTYEQYF. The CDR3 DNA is TGTGCCAGCAGTTATAGGACTAGCGGGACCTACGAGCAGTACTTC.

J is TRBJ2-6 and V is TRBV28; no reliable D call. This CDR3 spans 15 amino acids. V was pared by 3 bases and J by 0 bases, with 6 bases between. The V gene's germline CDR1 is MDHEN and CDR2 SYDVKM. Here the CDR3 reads CASSFPGSGANVLTF. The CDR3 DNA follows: TGTGCCAGCAGTTTCCCGGGCTCTGGGGCCAACGTCCTGACTTTC. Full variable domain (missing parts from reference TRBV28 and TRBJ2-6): DVKVTQSSRYLVKRTGEKVFLECVQDMDHENMFWYRQDPGLGLRLIYFSYDVKMKEKGDIPEGYSVSREKKERFSLILESASTNQTSMYLCASSFPGSGANVLTFGAGSRLTVL.

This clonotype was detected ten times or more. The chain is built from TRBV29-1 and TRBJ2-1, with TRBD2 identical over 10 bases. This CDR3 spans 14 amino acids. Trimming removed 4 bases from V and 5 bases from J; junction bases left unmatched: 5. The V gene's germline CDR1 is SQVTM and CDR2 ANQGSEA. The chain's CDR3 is CSVGTSGVHNEQFF. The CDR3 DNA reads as TGCAGCGTTGGCACTAGCGGGGTCCACAATGAGCAGTTCTTC.

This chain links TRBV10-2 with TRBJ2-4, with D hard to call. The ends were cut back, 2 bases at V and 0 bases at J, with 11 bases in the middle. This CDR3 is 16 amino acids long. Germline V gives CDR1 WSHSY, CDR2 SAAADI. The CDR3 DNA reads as TGCGCCAGCAGTGAGAGCTCCTACTTAGCCAAAAACATTCAGTACTTC. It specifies CASSESSYLAKNIQYF.

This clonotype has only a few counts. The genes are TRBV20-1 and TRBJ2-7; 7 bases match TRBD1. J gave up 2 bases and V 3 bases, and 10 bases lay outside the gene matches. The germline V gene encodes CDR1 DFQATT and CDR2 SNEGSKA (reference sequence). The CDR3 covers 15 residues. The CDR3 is CSASEDRVGAYEQYF. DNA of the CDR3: TGCAGTGCTAGTGAAGACAGGGTAGGAGCCTACGAGCAGTACTTC.

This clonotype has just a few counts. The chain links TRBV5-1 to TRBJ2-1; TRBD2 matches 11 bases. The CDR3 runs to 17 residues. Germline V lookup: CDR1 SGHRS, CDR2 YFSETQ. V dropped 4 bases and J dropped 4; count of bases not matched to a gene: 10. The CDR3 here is CASSKASGRSSYNEQFF. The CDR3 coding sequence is TGCGCCAGCAGCAAGGCTAGCGGGAGGAGTTCTTACAATGAGCAGTTCTTC. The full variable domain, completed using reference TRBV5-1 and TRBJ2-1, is KAGVTQTPRYLIKTRGQQVTLSCSPISGHRSVSWYQQTPGQGLQFLFEYFSETQRNKGNFPGRFSGRQFSNSRSEMNVSTLELGDSALYLCASSKASGRSSYNEQFFGPGTRLTVL.

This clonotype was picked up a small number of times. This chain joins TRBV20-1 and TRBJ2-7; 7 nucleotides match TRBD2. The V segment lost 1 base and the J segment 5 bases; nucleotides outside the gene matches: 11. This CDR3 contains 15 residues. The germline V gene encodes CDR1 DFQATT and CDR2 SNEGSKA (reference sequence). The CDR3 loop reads CSARGPGGRAHEQYF. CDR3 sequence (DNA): TGCAGTGCTAGAGGTCCGGGCGGGAGAGCCCACGAGCAGTACTTC.

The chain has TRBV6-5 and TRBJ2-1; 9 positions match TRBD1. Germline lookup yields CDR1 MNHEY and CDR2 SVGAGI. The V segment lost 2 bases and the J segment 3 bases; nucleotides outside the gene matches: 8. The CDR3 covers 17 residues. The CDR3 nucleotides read TGTGCCAGCAGTTACCGCATGACAGGGGGACTCTACAATGAGCAGTTCTTC. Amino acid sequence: CASSYRMTGGLYNEQFF.

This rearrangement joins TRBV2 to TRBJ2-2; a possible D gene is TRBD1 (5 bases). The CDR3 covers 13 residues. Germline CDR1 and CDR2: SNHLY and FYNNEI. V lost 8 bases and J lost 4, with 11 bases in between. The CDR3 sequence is CASEWGGTGELFF. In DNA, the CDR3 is TGTGCCAGCGAGTGGGGCGGCACCGGGGAGCTGTTTTTT. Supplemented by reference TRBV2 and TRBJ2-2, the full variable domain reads EPEVTQTPSHQVTQMGQEVILRCVPISNHLYFYWYRQILGQKVEFLVSFYNNEISEKSEIFDDQFSVERPDGSNFTLKIRSTKLEDSAMYFCASEWGGTGELFFGEGSRLTVL.

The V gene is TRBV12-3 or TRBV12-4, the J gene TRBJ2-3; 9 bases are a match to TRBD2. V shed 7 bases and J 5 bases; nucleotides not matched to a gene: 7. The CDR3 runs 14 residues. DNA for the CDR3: TGTGCCAGCACCGTAGCGGGAGCGGTAGATACGCAGTATTTT. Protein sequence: CASTVAGAVDTQYF.

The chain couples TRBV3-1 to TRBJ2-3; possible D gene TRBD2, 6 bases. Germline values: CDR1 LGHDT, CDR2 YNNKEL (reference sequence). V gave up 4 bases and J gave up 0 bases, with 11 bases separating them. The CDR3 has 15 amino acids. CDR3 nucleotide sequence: TGTGCCAGCAGCCCCCGCGGGGATAGCACAGATACGCAGTATTTT. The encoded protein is CASSPRGDSTDTQYF.

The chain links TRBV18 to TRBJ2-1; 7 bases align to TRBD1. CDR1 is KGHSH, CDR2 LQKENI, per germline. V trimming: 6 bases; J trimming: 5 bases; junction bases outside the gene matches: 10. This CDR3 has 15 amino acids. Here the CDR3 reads CASSLAGTAHNEQFF. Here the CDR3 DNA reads TGTGCCAGCTCTCTCGCCGGGACAGCGCACAATGAGCAGTTCTTC.

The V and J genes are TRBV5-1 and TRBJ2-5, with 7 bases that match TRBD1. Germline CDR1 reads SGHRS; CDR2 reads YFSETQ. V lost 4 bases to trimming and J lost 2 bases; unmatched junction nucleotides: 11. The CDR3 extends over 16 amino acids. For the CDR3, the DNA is TGCGCCAGCAGCCCTGGTCAGACAGGGAAACAAGAGACCCAGTACTTC. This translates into CASSPGQTGKQETQYF.

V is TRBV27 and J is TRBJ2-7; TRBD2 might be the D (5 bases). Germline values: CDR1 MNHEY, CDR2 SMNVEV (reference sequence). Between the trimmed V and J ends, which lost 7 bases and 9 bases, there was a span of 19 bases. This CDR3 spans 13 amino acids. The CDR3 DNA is TGTGCCAGCACCTACTTTTCGACCGGAGGGCAGTACTTC. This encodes CASTYFSTGGQYF.

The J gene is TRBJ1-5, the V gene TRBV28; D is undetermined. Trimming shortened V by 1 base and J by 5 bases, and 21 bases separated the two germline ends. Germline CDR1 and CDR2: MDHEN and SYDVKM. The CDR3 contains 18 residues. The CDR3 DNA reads TGTGCCAGCAGTTTATCTATAGGAATAGGGTCCTTGGATCAGCCCCAGCATTTT. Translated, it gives CASSLSIGIGSLDQPQHF.

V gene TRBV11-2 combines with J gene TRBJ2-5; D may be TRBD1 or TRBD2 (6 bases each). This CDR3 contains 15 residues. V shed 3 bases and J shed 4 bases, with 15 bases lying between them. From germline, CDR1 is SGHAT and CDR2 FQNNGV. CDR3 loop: CASSFLQGGRETQYF. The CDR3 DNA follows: TGTGCCAGCAGCTTTTTACAAGGGGGGCGAGAGACCCAGTACTTC.